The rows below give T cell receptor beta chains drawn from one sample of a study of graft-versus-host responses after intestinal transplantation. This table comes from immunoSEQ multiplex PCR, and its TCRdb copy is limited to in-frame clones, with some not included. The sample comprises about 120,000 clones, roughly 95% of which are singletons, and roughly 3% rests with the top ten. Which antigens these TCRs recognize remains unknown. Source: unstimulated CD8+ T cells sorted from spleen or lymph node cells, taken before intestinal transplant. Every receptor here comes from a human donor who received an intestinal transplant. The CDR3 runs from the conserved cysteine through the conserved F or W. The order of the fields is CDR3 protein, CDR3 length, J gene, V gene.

cdr3_aa: CASSFAPPPYEQYF; cdr3_length: 14; j_call: TRBJ2-7; v_call: TRBV6-5
cdr3_aa: CAWGEGSYGYTF; cdr3_length: 12; j_call: TRBJ1-2; v_call: TRBV7-9
cdr3_aa: CAGRPGQGGKFF; cdr3_length: 12; j_call: TRBJ2-1; v_call: TRBV30
cdr3_aa: CASSLVMLSNYGYTF; cdr3_length: 15; j_call: TRBJ1-2; v_call: TRBV7-2
cdr3_aa: CASSPGTGGIGELFF; cdr3_length: 15; j_call: TRBJ2-2; v_call: TRBV9
cdr3_aa: CASSLNPGSYYEQYF; cdr3_length: 15; j_call: TRBJ2-7; v_call: TRBV5-6
cdr3_aa: CASSHSYEQYF; cdr3_length: 11; j_call: TRBJ2-7; v_call: TRBV6-5
cdr3_aa: CASSQDFDYGYTF; cdr3_length: 13; j_call: TRBJ1-2; v_call: TRBV4-2
cdr3_aa: CASTLGPGGNNEQFF; cdr3_length: 15; j_call: TRBJ2-1; v_call: TRBV27
cdr3_aa: CASSLGGLASTDTQYF; cdr3_length: 16; j_call: TRBJ2-3; v_call: TRBV7-2
cdr3_aa: CASSLSPGPGGRDYGYTF; cdr3_length: 18; j_call: TRBJ1-2; v_call: TRBV28
cdr3_aa: CASSTLDAAFTEAFF; cdr3_length: 15; j_call: TRBJ1-1; v_call: TRBV25-1
cdr3_aa: CASSPGQTPWGTEAFF; cdr3_length: 16; j_call: TRBJ1-1; v_call: TRBV5-6
cdr3_aa: CASREGGTEAFF; cdr3_length: 12; j_call: TRBJ1-1; v_call: TRBV25-1
cdr3_aa: CASSRGAGISAEETQYF; cdr3_length: 17; j_call: TRBJ2-5; v_call: TRBV13
cdr3_aa: CASSQLQGNQPQHF; cdr3_length: 14; j_call: TRBJ1-5; v_call: TRBV6-5
cdr3_aa: CASSPGVFTEAFF; cdr3_length: 13; j_call: TRBJ1-1; v_call: TRBV4-2
cdr3_aa: CASSERGTGELFF; cdr3_length: 13; j_call: TRBJ2-2; v_call: TRBV2
cdr3_aa: CASSCRDRGRRDNEQFF; cdr3_length: 17; j_call: TRBJ2-1; v_call: TRBV28
cdr3_aa: CASSSVPGASNTGELFF; cdr3_length: 17; j_call: TRBJ2-2; v_call: TRBV7-6
cdr3_aa: CASSFGTGEYNEQFF; cdr3_length: 15; j_call: TRBJ2-1; v_call: TRBV6-5
cdr3_aa: CASSSIFRTGEAGYTF; cdr3_length: 16; j_call: TRBJ1-2; v_call: TRBV7-6
cdr3_aa: CASSAGGNSNQPQHF; cdr3_length: 15; j_call: TRBJ1-5; v_call: TRBV9
cdr3_aa: CASSQRTSGRHEQFF; cdr3_length: 15; j_call: TRBJ2-1; v_call: TRBV11-3
cdr3_aa: CATSGTGQGTYEQYF; cdr3_length: 15; j_call: TRBJ2-7; v_call: TRBV27
cdr3_aa: CASSPPGSGLKNIQYF; cdr3_length: 16; j_call: TRBJ2-4; v_call: TRBV19
cdr3_aa: CASSFGQTYNEQFF; cdr3_length: 14; j_call: TRBJ2-1; v_call: TRBV28